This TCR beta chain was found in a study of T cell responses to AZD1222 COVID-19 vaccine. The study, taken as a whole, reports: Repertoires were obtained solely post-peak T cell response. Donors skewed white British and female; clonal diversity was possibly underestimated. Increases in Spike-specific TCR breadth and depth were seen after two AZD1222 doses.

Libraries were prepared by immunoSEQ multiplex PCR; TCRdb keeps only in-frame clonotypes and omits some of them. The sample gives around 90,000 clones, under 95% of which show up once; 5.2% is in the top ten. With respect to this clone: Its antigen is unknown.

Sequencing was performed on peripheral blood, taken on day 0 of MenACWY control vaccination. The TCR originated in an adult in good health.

CDR3 nucleotide sequence: TGTGCCAGCAGCCAGACTGCGGGGAGGGATGAAAAACTGTTTTTT. This encodes CASSQTAGRDEKLFF. The chain carries TRBV7-9 and TRBJ1-4; D remains unclear. Germline-derived CDR1 and CDR2 are SEHNR and FQNEAQ (reference sequence). The length of the CDR3 is 15 residues. Trimming left V 5 bases short and J 6 bases short, with 16 bases between.